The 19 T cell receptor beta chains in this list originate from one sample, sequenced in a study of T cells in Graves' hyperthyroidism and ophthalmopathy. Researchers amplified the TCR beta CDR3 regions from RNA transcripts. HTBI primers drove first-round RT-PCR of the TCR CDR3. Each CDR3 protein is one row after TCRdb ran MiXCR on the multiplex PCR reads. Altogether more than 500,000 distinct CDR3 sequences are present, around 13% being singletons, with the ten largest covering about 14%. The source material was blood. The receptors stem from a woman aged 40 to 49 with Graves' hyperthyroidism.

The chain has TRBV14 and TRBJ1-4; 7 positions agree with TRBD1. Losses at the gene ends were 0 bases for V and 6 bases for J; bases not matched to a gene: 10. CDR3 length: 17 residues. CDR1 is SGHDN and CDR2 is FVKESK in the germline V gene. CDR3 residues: CASSQEMVAGGYEKLFF. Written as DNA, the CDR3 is TGTGCCAGCAGCCAAGAAATGGTGGCAGGGGGTTATGAAAAACTGTTTTTT.

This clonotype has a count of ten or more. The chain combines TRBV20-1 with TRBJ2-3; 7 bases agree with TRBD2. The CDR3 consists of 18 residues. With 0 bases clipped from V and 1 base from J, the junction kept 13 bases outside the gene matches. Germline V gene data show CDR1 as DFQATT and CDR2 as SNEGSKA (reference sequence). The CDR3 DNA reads TGCAGTGCTAGAGATCGGGGGAGGGCCCTTTCACGCACAGATACGCAGTATTTT. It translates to CSARDRGRALSRTDTQYF.

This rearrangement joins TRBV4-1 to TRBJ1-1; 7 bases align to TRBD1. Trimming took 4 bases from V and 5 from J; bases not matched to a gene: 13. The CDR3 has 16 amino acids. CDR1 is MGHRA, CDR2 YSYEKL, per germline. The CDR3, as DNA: TGCGCCAGCAGCCCTGGACAGACAACCAGGGGGACTGAAGCTTTCTTT. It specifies CASSPGQTTRGTEAFF.

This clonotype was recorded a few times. The CDR3 DNA follows: TGCAGTGCTAGTTGGCAGGGAGGTTCACCCCTCCACTTT. Protein sequence: CSASWQGGSPLHF. The gene calls are TRBV20-1 and TRBJ1-6; the D gene is possibly TRBD1 (5 bases). This CDR3 comprises 13 residues. V lost 3 bases, J lost 9 bases, and 12 bases lay in between. The germline V gene has CDR1 DFQATT and CDR2 SNEGSKA (reference sequence).

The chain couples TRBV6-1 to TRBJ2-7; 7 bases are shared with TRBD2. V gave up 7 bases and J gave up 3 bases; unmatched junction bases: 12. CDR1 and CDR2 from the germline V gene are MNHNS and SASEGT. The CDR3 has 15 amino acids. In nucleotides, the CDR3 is TGTGCCAGCACAGCCGCGGGGGACGGGCTCTACGAGCAGTACTTC. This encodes CASTAAGDGLYEQYF.

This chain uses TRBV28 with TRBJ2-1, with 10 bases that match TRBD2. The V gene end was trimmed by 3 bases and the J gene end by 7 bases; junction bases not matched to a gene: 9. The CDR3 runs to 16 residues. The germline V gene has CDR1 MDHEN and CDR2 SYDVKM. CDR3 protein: CASSLIAGGGWNEQFF. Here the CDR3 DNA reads TGTGCCAGCAGTTTGATAGCGGGGGGCGGATGGAATGAGCAGTTCTTC.

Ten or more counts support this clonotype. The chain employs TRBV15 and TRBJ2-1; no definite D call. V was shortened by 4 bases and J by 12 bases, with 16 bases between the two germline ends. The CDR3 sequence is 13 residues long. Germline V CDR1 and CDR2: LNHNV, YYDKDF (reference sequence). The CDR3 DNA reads TGTGCCACCAGCACCCGGTGGGGTCCGGGGCAGTTCTTC. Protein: CATSTRWGPGQFF.

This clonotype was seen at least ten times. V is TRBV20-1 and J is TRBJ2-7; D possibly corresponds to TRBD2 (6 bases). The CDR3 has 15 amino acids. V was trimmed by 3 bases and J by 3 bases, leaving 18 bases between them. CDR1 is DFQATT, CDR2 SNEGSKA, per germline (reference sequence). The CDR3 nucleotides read TGCAGTGCTAGGGAGGGCGGCGGCCGCTACTACGAGCAGTACTTC. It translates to CSAREGGGRYYEQYF.

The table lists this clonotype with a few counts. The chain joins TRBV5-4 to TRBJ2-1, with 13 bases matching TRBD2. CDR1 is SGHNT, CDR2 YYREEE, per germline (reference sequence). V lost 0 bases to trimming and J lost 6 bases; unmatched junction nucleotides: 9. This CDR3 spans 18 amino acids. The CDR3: CASSLGRRTSGSFNEQFF. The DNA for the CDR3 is TGTGCCAGCAGCTTGGGGCGGCGGACTAGCGGGAGCTTCAATGAGCAGTTCTTC.

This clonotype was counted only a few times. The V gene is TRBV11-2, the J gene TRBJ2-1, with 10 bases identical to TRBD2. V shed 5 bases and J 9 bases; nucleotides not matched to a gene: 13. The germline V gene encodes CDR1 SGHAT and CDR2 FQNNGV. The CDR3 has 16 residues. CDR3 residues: CASSPLSGRALAEQFF. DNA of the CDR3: TGTGCCAGCAGCCCCCTCAGCGGGAGGGCCCTCGCTGAGCAGTTCTTC. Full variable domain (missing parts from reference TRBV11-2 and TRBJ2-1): EAGVAQSPRYKIIEKRQSVAFWCNPISGHATLYWYQQILGQGPKLLIQFQNNGVVDDSQLPKDRFSAERLKGVDSTLKIQPAKLEDSAVYLCASSPLSGRALAEQFFGPGTRLTVL.

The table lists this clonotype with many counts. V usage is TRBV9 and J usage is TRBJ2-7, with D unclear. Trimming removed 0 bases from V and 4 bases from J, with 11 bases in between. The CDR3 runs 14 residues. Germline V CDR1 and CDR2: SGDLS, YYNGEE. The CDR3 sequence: CASSVAQDPYEQYF. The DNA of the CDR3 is TGTGCCAGCAGCGTAGCACAAGATCCGTACGAGCAGTACTTC.

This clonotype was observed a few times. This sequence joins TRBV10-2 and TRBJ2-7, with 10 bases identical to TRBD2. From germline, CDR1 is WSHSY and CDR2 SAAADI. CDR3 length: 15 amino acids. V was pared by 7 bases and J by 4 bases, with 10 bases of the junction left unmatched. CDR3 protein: CASMSLAGEGYEQYF. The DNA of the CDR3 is TGCGCCAGCATGAGCCTAGCGGGAGAGGGGTACGAGCAGTACTTC.

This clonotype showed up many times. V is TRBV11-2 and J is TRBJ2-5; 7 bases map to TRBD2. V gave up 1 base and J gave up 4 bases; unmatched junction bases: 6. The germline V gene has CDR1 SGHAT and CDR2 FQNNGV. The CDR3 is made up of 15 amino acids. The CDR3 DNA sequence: TGTGCCAGCAGCTTAGGTGGGGGGGTGAGAGAGACCCAGTACTTC. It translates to CASSLGGGVRETQYF.

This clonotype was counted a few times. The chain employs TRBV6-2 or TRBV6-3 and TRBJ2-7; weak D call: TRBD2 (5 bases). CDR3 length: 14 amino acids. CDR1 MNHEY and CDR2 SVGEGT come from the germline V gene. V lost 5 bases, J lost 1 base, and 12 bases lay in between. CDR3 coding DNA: TGTGCCAGCAGTCCCCAGACGGGATCCTACGAGCAGTACTTC. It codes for CASSPQTGSYEQYF.

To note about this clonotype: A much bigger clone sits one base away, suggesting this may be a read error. CDR3 in amino acids: CASSFSPGQGAPDETQFF. The CDR3 DNA reads TGTGCCAGCAGCTTTAGCCCGGGACAGGGGGCGCCTGACGAGACCCAGTTCTTC. The rearrangement joins TRBV5-6 to TRBJ2-5; TRBD1 agrees at 12 bases. Judging by the DNA end, TRBJ2-1 fits better; the J call may be wrong. Germline V gives CDR1 SGHDT, CDR2 YYEEEE. CDR3 length equals 18 residues.

CDR3 coding DNA: TGTGCCAGCAGCTTTAGTGGGACTAGCGTCGTCGAGCAGTACTTC. This sequence encodes CASSFSGTSVVEQYF. J is TRBJ2-7 and V is TRBV7-2; 10 positions match TRBD2. CDR1 SGHTA and CDR2 FQGNSA come from the germline V gene. V lost 3 bases to trimming and J lost 6 bases; unmatched junction nucleotides: 8. The CDR3 consists of 15 residues.

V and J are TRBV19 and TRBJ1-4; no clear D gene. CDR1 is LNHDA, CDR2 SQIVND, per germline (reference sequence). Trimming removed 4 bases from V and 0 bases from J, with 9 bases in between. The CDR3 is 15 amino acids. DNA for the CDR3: TGTGCCAGTAGTACGCAGGTTGCAACTAATGAAAAACTGTTTTTT. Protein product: CASSTQVATNEKLFF.

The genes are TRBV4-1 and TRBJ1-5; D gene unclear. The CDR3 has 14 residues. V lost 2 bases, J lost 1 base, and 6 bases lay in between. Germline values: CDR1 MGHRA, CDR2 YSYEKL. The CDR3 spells CASSQIGSNQPQHF. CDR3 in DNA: TGCGCCAGCAGCCAAATAGGGAGCAATCAGCCCCAGCATTTT.

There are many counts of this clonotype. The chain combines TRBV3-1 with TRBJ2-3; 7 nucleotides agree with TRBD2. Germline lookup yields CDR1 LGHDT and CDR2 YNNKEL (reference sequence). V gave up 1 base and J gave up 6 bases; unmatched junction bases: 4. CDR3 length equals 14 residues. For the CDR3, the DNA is TGTGCCAGCAGCCAAGTGCCTAGCGGCGATACGCAGTATTTT. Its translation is CASSQVPSGDTQYF.